This T cell receptor beta chain was recovered during a study of shared clonotypes between healthy human individuals. General observations from the study: Larger richness was generally estimated for naive than memory subsets.

In regard to this clone: As yet, its antigen is unknown.

Running of the assay took place at deep level. TCRdb's table, derived via immunoSEQ multiplex PCR, lists solely in-frame clones and lacks some. The sample holds about 2.3 million clones; 85% to 95% are singletons and the top ten take 0.3% to 0.45%. The CDR3 has 13 amino acids. CDR1 is SGHRS and CDR2 is YFSETQ in the germline V gene. Trimming stripped 4 bases from V and 4 bases from J, with 11 bases between. This chain links TRBV5-1 with TRBJ2-5; possible D gene TRBD1, 5 bases. Sequencing was performed on naive CD4+ T cells from PBMCs. Regarding subset: CD45RA+ positively selected. The receptor's source is a man aged 18 to 35 in good health. Some clones in this sample may be carry-over from other donors' samples. Here the CDR3 reads CASSGAYRETQYF. DNA for the CDR3: TGCGCCAGCAGCGGGGCCTACCGAGAGACCCAGTACTTC.